These 2 T cell receptor beta chains came from one sample sequenced in a study of patients and donors after allogeneic stem cell transplantation. Each CDR3 protein gets one entry after TCRdb re-called the RT-PCR reads with MiXCR. The repertoire holds some 880,000 distinct CDR3 sequences, with about a sixth as singletons. Input material: blood, either unsorted or a sorted T cell fraction (not recorded which). All receptors derive from a human donor who was either an allogeneic HSCT recipient or a stem cell or donor lymphocyte infusion donor (not recorded which). It is not recorded whose cells these are; they may come from a transplant donor.

This clonotype was found a few times. For the CDR3, the DNA is TGCAGTGCCCCGACACAGGGGAACACTGAAGCTTTCTTT. This sequence encodes CSAPTQGNTEAFF. The chain recombines TRBV20-1 with TRBJ1-1, with D possibly matching TRBD1 (6 bases). V was pared by 6 bases and J by 1 base, with 12 bases between. The germline V gene has CDR1 DFQATT and CDR2 SNEGSKA (reference sequence). The CDR3 totals 13 residues.

This chain's CDR3 is CATSDLQPGRETQYF. The DNA for the CDR3 is TGTGCCACCAGTGATTTGCAGCCGGGGCGGGAGACCCAGTACTTC. The chain is built from TRBV24-1 and TRBJ2-5, with D perhaps TRBD1 or TRBD2 (5 bases each). The CDR3 loop spans 15 amino acids. CDR1 and CDR2 from the germline V gene are KGHDR and SFDVKD. The ends were cut back, 0 bases at V and 5 bases at J, with 12 bases in the middle.